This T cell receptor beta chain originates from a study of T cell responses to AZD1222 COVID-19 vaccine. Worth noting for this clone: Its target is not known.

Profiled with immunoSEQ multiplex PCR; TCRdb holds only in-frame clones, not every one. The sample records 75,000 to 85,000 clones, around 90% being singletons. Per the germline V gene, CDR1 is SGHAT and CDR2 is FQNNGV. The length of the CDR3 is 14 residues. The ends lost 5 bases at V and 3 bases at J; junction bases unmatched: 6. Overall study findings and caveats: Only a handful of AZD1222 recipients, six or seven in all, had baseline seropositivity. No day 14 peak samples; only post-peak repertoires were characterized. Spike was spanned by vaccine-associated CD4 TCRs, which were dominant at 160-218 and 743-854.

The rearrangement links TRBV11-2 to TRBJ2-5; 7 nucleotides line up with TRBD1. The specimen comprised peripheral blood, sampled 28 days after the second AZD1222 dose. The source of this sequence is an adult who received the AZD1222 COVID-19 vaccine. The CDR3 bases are TGTGCCAGCAGCATCGGGACAGTAAAAGAGACCCAGTACTTC. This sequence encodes CASSIGTVKETQYF.